Given below is one T cell receptor (beta chain) in context. The data belong to a study of blood T cell repertoires in COVID-19. Overall study context: Sources were T cells, B-cell-depleted T cells, or PBMCs; the material itself was cDNA or gDNA.

In the original analysis: Scientists estimated how many nucleated cells there were by amplifying reference gene primers. The table came from immunoSEQ multiplex PCR; TCRdb's copy has only in-frame clones and leaves some out. The V and J calls and clone size were taken over from that table, and D and trimming were inferred from the DNA. The sample lists around 100,000 clones, 80% to 90% occurring once. The J segment lost 4 bases and the V segment lost 4 bases, leaving 5 bases of the junction unmatched. This CDR3 has 14 amino acids. Germline-derived CDR1 and CDR2 are MNHEY and SMNVEV (reference sequence).

The chain joins TRBV27 to TRBJ1-1, with 8 bases identical to TRBD1. Sequencing was carried out using peripheral blood. This receptor was taken from a human donor in a cohort sampled during active COVID-19. The CDR3 protein is CASSSDTGGTEAFF. CDR3 DNA sequence: TGTGCCAGCAGTTCAGATACAGGGGGCACTGAAGCTTTCTTT.